The TCR beta chain described here comes from a study of beta chain features in type 1 diabetes. Every isolated RNA sample was fully reverse transcribed, so sequencing captured expressed TCRB transcripts. The table came from immunoSEQ multiplex PCR; TCRdb's copy has only in-frame clones and leaves some out. Of a few hundred thousand clones in the sample, 16% were seen once. This CDR3 is built from 16 residues. The junction had 12 bases not matched to a gene; V was cut back by 6 bases and J by 5 bases. From germline, CDR1 is SQVTM and CDR2 ANQGSEA. Points on this clone: The antigen remains undetermined.

Study conclusions and caveats: Cells with high TCR expression could be over-represented by cDNA sequencing. Moderately but significantly shorter TCRB CDR3s were found in Type 1 diabetes patients in all four CD4+ subsets.

The collection from each donor was one heparinised blood draw averaging roughly 110 mL. The chain couples TRBV29-1 to TRBJ2-5; 13 positions match TRBD2. Sequences were obtained from naive CD4+ T cells from blood. The clonotype comes from a man aged 25 to 45 with type 1 diabetes. The CDR3, as DNA: TGCAGCGTCCGAAGGACTAGCGGGAGTATTCAGGAGACCCAGTACTTC. Translated, it gives CSVRRTSGSIQETQYF.